The following is a T cell receptor beta chain sequence with its context. The antigen this receptor binds is unknown. No much larger clonotype is one base removed from it; base qualities were not supplied. The data were taken from a study of immune evolution from preneoplasia to lung adenocarcinoma (dated by TCRdb to the early 2020s). Background for the entire study: HLA loss of heterozygosity was observed in approximately 7%, 15% and 30% of AIS, MIA and ADC lesions, respectively, and was not observed in any AAH lesions. The study used immune gene expression, TCR sequencing and multiplex immunofluorescence to profile the immune contexture of lung adenocarcinoma precursors and invasive adenocarcinoma. Resected precursor lesions (AAH, AIS, MIA) and invasive adenocarcinomas were each compared against paired morphologically normal lung tissue. The sample size depended on which specimens were available, not on a prior power calculation. The immune data were integrated with whole exome sequencing and methylation data obtained from the same cohort of nodules. A total of under 60 patients with pulmonary nodules who underwent surgical resection were included in the overall cohort. The TCR sequencing data were obtained from 51 patients. According to the study, about 100 samples went through TCR sequencing. POLYSOLVER was used to infer Class I HLA alleles from exome data, and LOHHLA was used to detect allele-specific HLA loss.

Findings and caveats that apply to the study as a whole: Normal lung had the highest top T cell clone frequencies, and these frequencies appeared to fall progressively from AAH through AIS, MIA and invasive adenocarcinoma. All patients were from Japan and China, so applicability to Western populations was uncertain. Clonality was highest in normal lung, while later-stage lesions appeared to show lower clonality but higher T cell density and diversity. The findings rested on association rather than direct causation, and larger cohorts with long-term follow-up and longitudinal biopsies were considered necessary. Compared with EGFR-mutant or double wild-type lesions, KRAS-mutant nodules had the highest T cell clonality.

Including cysteine and phenylalanine, the CDR3 has 15 amino acids. CDR3 DNA only is kept here, 45 bases in frame from base 1. CDR1 and CDR2, looked up from the germline V gene, are KGHSH and LQKENI. V lost 0 bases and J lost 9 bases; the stretch between them is 18 bases long. The immunoSEQ hsTCRbeta Kit was used to sequence TCR beta CDR3 regions from DNA. The authors' pipeline ran thus. The ImmunoSEQ Analyzer was used to analyse the TCR sequencing data. T cell clonality was defined as 1 minus Pielou's evenness, as computed on productive rearrangements. To measure T cell diversity, the inverse Simpson index was applied to productive templates. T cell density was defined as TCR beta template counts normalized to usable DNA, with usable DNA estimated by amplification and sequencing of housekeeping genes. Two-sided Kruskal-Wallis tests were used to compare TCR metrics across histologic stages. TCRdb holds this immuneACCESS table with in-frame rearrangements only. Some clones are missing; in checked studies, unresolved V genes explain under half, and the rest has no known cause. V, J and clone size reflect that table, while D and trimming were determined from the DNA. A total of about 41,000 clones appear in this sample, 65% to 80% of them only once. The ten largest clonotypes hold about 4.7% of the sample.

Between about 2013 and 2018, the patients underwent resection in either Japan or China. Histologic diagnosis of each case was confirmed independently by two lung cancer pathologists on H&E slides. Macro-dissection after pathologic assessment enriched premalignant or tumor cells for nucleic acid extraction. FFPE tissue was used for DNA isolation with the AllPrep DNA/RNA FFPE Kit. The chain was built from TRBV18 and TRBJ2-7; possibly the D gene is TRBD1, per 6 matching bases. The sequenced sample consisted of FFPE invasive lung adenocarcinoma tissue. The cell subset or site label for this specimen denotes: frankly invasive lung adenocarcinoma (ADC). The receptor's source is a person aged 55 to 75 with lung adenocarcinoma. DNA sequence: TGTGCCAGCTCACCACCGCTGTTAGGGGGAACCGGGCAGTACTTC. The translation is CASSPPLLGGTGQYF. The full variable domain, completed from the reference TRBV18 and TRBJ2-7 proteins outside the CDR3, reads NAGVMQNPRHLVRRRGQEARLRCSPMKGHSHVYWYRQLPEEGLKFMVYLQKENIIDESGMPKERFSAEFPKEGPSILRIQQVVRGDSAAYFCASSPPLLGGTGQYFGPGTRLTVT.